This passage covers 19 T cell receptor beta chains from one sample sequenced in a study of blood T cells in healthy people across ages. The authors ran a second PCR of roughly 6 to 12 cycles using a sample-barcoded 5' primer and a J-beta primer mix. TCRdb re-called the 5' RACE reads through MiXCR, storing one row per CDR3 protein. The sample lists 550,000 to 600,000 distinct CDR3 sequences, roughly 48% occurring once. Sample: blood. The receptors come from a man at least 80 years old in good health.

This clonotype was counted ten times or more. The chain uses TRBV6-6 and TRBJ1-2; D may be TRBD1 (5 bases). This CDR3 region has 12 residues. Germline CDR1 is MNHNY and CDR2 is SVGAGI (reference sequence). V was cut by 6 bases and J by 8 bases, with 13 bases left in between. This CDR3 reads CASRLGEGGYTF. In nucleotides, the CDR3 is TGTGCCAGCAGGCTGGGGGAAGGCGGCTACACCTTC.

The J gene is TRBJ2-5, the V gene TRBV5-1, with no clear D. The CDR3 has 16 amino acids. V dropped 1 base and J dropped 4 bases, with 17 bases sitting between them. CDR1 SGHRS and CDR2 YFSETQ come from the germline V gene. The CDR3 protein is CASSLLDVHWGETQYF. DNA for the CDR3: TGCGCCAGCAGCTTGTTAGATGTACACTGGGGAGAGACCCAGTACTTC.

The V gene is TRBV7-2, the J gene TRBJ2-5; possibly TRBD1 for D (7 bases). Germline CDR1 is SGHTA and CDR2 is FQGNSA. V lost 5 bases, J lost 4 bases, and 14 bases lay in between. This CDR3 is 14 amino acids long. The CDR3 DNA reads TGTGCCAGCAGCGCAACAGGGGAGGCAGAGACCCAGTACTTC. Residues: CASSATGEAETQYF.

About this clonotype itself: The junction departs from germline at one end; a sequencing error may be responsible. The chain has TRBV5-1 and TRBJ2-3; a weak D match, TRBD1 (6 bases). The CDR3 length is 13 residues. Germline loops: CDR1 SGHRS, CDR2 YFSETQ. The CDR3 nucleotides are TGCGCCAGCAGCTTGTCTTGGACAGAGACGCAGTATTTT. Protein sequence: CASSLSWTETQYF.

This clonotype was found many times. CDR3 loop: CASSYSNRKNTEAFF. In DNA form, the CDR3 reads TGTGCCAGCAGTTACTCGAATCGAAAGAACACTGAAGCTTTCTTT. The V call is TRBV6-5, the J call TRBJ1-1; D gene ambiguous. The CDR3 spans 15 residues. Trimming stripped 0 bases from V and 1 base from J, with 9 bases between. The germline V gene encodes CDR1 MNHEY and CDR2 SVGAGI.

This clonotype was recorded many times. The chain uses TRBV6-5 and TRBJ2-1, with D unresolved. With 7 bases removed from V and 5 bases from J, the gap between germline ends came to 15 bases. The CDR3 extends over 14 amino acids. Germline V gene data show CDR1 as MNHEY and CDR2 as SVGAGI. The CDR3 protein is CASTQAGKNNEQFF. In nucleotides, the CDR3 is TGTGCCAGCACGCAGGCCGGAAAAAACAATGAGCAGTTCTTC.

This clonotype came up a few times. The gene calls are TRBV12-3 or TRBV12-4 and TRBJ2-7; weak D call: TRBD2 (7 bases). This CDR3 is built from 12 residues. V was trimmed by 6 bases and J by 7 bases, leaving 13 bases between them. The CDR3, as DNA: TGTGCCAGCAGGAAGGGGGGGCATGAGCAGTACTTC. As protein: CASRKGGHEQYF.

This chain links TRBV20-1 with TRBJ2-4; TRBD1 matches at 10 bases. The germline V gene has CDR1 DFQATT and CDR2 SNEGSKA (reference sequence). Trimming took 3 bases from V and 8 from J; bases not matched to a gene: 4. The CDR3 contains 13 residues. CDR3 loop: CSARGQGSDIQYF. CDR3 in DNA: TGCAGTGCTAGGGGACAGGGGTCGGACATTCAGTACTTC.

This clonotype showed up many times. This chain links TRBV6-5 with TRBJ2-7; 10 bases line up with TRBD1. The CDR3 runs to 16 residues. V lost 2 bases, J lost 3 bases, and 7 bases stayed unmatched. CDR1 and CDR2 (germline): MNHEY, SVGAGI. CDR3 nucleotides: TGTGCCAGCAGTTACCGATCGGGACAGGGGAGCTACGAGCAGTACTTC. As protein: CASSYRSGQGSYEQYF.

CDR3 nucleotide sequence: TGTGCCAGCAGCTTAATTGGGACAGATTATGAGCAGTTCTTC. As protein: CASSLIGTDYEQFF. The chain carries TRBV7-2 and TRBJ2-1; 7 bases match TRBD1. V was pared by 2 bases and J by 8 bases, with 6 bases of the junction left unmatched. This CDR3 contains 14 residues. Germline loops: CDR1 SGHTA, CDR2 FQGNSA.

This chain connects TRBV27 to TRBJ1-1, with D unresolved. V dropped 5 bases and J dropped 4 bases, with 14 bases sitting between them. This CDR3 has 14 amino acids. The germline CDR1 and CDR2 sequences are MNHEY and SMNVEV (reference sequence). In DNA form, the CDR3 reads TGTGCCAGCAGTCCCCACGGGGAGTTCACTGAAGCTTTCTTT. Its protein is CASSPHGEFTEAFF.

The chain recombines TRBV7-2 with TRBJ2-3, with no clear D. Germline V gene lookup returns CDR1 SGHTA and CDR2 FQGNSA. CDR3 size: 12 residues. V lost 5 bases to trimming and J lost 7 bases, with 10 bases between them. In nucleotides, the CDR3 is TGTGCCAGCAGCCACCCTGGGAATACGCAGTATTTT. Translation gives CASSHPGNTQYF.

The chain links TRBV20-1 to TRBJ2-3; TRBD2 matches 15 bases. Losses at the gene ends were 5 bases for V and 3 bases for J; bases not matched to a gene: 3. The CDR3 is 15 residues long. The germline CDR1 and CDR2 sequences are DFQATT and SNEGSKA (reference sequence). CDR3 region: CSAPGTSGGTDTQYF. The CDR3 coding sequence is TGCAGTGCTCCCGGGACTAGCGGGGGGACAGATACGCAGTATTTT.

V gene TRBV10-3 combines with J gene TRBJ2-4, with 10 bases aligning to TRBD2. From germline, CDR1 is ENHRY and CDR2 SYGVKD. The CDR3 runs 13 residues. V lost 10 bases and J lost 10; bases outside the gene matches: 10. This CDR3 is CATTGTSDGIQYF. The CDR3 region has the DNA TGTGCCACCACCGGGACTAGCGACGGTATTCAGTACTTC.

This clonotype was observed a few times. V usage is TRBV11-2 and J usage is TRBJ2-7, with a weak D call TRBD1 (6 bases). Trimming left V 0 bases short and J 6 bases short, with 15 bases between. The germline gives CDR1 SGHAT, CDR2 FQNNGV. The CDR3 loop spans 15 amino acids. The CDR3, as DNA: TGTGCCAGCAGCTTAGATCCGGGACACCTCTCCGAGCAGTACTTC. It codes for CASSLDPGHLSEQYF.

V gene TRBV29-1 combines with J gene TRBJ2-5; D not certain. The CDR3 sequence is 12 residues long. Germline V gene lookup returns CDR1 SQVTM and CDR2 ANQGSEA. The V end was cut by 6 bases, the J end by 3 bases, with 11 bases between. The chain's CDR3 is CSVMYAEETQYF. In DNA form, the CDR3 reads TGCAGCGTCATGTATGCGGAAGAGACCCAGTACTTC. The full variable domain, in which reference TRBV29-1 and TRBJ2-5 provide the parts outside the CDR3, is SAVISQKPSRDICQRGTSLTIQCQVDSQVTMMFWYRQQPGQSLTLIATANQGSEATYESGFVIDKFPISRPNLTFSTLTVSNMSPEDSSIYLCSVMYAEETQYFGPGTRLLVL.

DNA for the CDR3: TGTGCCAGCAGCCATTCGTTTGGAGAGACCCAGTACTTC. Amino acids: CASSHSFGETQYF. The chain has TRBV12-3 or TRBV12-4 and TRBJ2-5; unclear D gene. The CDR3 covers 13 residues. V lost 6 bases to trimming and J lost 4 bases, with 12 bases between them.

The V call is TRBV20-1, the J call TRBJ2-1; 15 bases line up with TRBD2. V lost 5 bases and J lost 4; bases outside the gene matches: 15. Looked up from germline, CDR1 is DFQATT and CDR2 is SNEGSKA (reference sequence). The CDR3 consists of 19 residues. The CDR3 nucleotides read TGCAGTGCTTTAGCCGGACTAGCGGGAGGGCCCAAAACGTACAATGAGCAGTTCTTC. Its translation is CSALAGLAGGPKTYNEQFF.

This clonotype is medium-sized in the sample. The chain combines TRBV20-1 with TRBJ2-1, with 8 bases matching TRBD2. The CDR3 is made up of 14 amino acids. The germline gives CDR1 DFQATT, CDR2 SNEGSKA (reference sequence). V dropped 5 bases and J dropped 1; count of bases not matched to a gene: 4. The CDR3 protein is CSAELAASYNEQFF. The CDR3 DNA reads TGCAGTGCTGAACTAGCGGCGTCCTACAATGAGCAGTTCTTC.